The 12 T cell receptor beta chains below were found in one sample sequenced in a study of shared clonotypes between healthy human individuals. Libraries were prepared by immunoSEQ multiplex PCR; TCRdb keeps only in-frame clonotypes and omits some of them. In the table there are about 460,000 clones, roughly 80% of which are singletons. The sample consisted of PBMCs. These receptors all come from a woman aged 40 to 49 in good health. Some clones in this sample may be carry-over from other donors' samples.

This clone occurred once. The V call is TRBV9, the J call TRBJ1-2, with TRBD1 identical over 10 bases. The CDR3 covers 14 residues. Germline values: CDR1 SGDLS, CDR2 YYNGEE. V shed 4 bases and J 7 bases; nucleotides not matched to a gene: 7. DNA for the CDR3: TGTGCCAGCAGCTCGACAGGGGGCAGGGGTGGCTACACCTTC. It codes for CASSSTGGRGGYTF.

The CDR3: CSVEDSGVTEAFF. As DNA, the CDR3 is TGCAGCGTTGAAGATTCAGGCGTGACTGAAGCTTTCTTT. This sequence joins TRBV29-1 and TRBJ1-1; no firm D call. The CDR3 loop spans 13 amino acids. Trimming cost V 0 bases and J 5 bases, with 10 bases left between them. Germline V CDR1 and CDR2: SQVTM, ANQGSEA.

The rearrangement joins TRBV30 to TRBJ1-5; possibly TRBD1 for D (5 bases). V lost 0 bases, J lost 14 bases, and 26 bases lay in between. Germline-derived CDR1 and CDR2 are GTSNPN and SVGIG (reference sequence). The CDR3 runs to 16 residues. This chain's CDR3 is CAWSVLSRDLGRKKHF. CDR3 nucleotides: TGTGCCTGGAGTGTACTAAGTCGGGACTTAGGGCGAAAAAAGCATTTT.

The J gene is TRBJ2-7, the V gene TRBV29-1; 10 bases fit TRBD2. This CDR3 comprises 14 residues. Germline CDR1 SQVTM, CDR2 ANQGSEA. Unmatched junction bases numbered 9, after V lost 4 bases and J lost 6 bases. The CDR3 loop reads CSVVASGRGTEQYF. CDR3 DNA sequence: TGCAGCGTTGTGGCTAGCGGGAGAGGTACCGAGCAGTACTTC.

The J gene is TRBJ2-7, the V gene TRBV5-4; 10 nucleotides match TRBD2. CDR1 SGHNT and CDR2 YYREEE come from the germline V gene (reference sequence). V lost 5 bases to trimming and J lost 7 bases; unmatched junction nucleotides: 9. The CDR3 consists of 14 residues. The CDR3 coding sequence is TGTGCCAGCAGTCGAGGACTAGCGGTTGGTGAGCAGTACTTC. Protein sequence: CASSRGLAVGEQYF.

In the case of this clone: This sequence is one base from a far larger clone and is likely a read error. The V gene is TRBV30, the J gene TRBJ2-2; possible D gene TRBD2, 5 bases. The CDR3 length is 14 residues. Germline CDR1 GTSNPN, CDR2 SVGIG (reference sequence). CDR3 loop: CAWRAGVNTGEPFF. CDR3 DNA sequence: TGTGCCTGGAGAGCCGGTGTAAACACCGGGGAGCCGTTTTTT. Full variable domain (remainder filled in from reference TRBV30 and TRBJ2-2): SQTIHQWPATLVQPVGSPLSLECTVEGTSNPNLYWYRQAAGRGLQLLFYSVGIGQISSEVPQNLSASRPQDRQFILSSKKLLLSDSGFYLCAWRAGVNTGEPFFGEGSRLTVL.

The J gene is TRBJ2-7, the V gene TRBV10-2; TRBD1 matches at 10 bases. The CDR3 consists of 15 residues. The germline V gene encodes CDR1 WSHSY and CDR2 SAAADI. The V segment lost 7 bases and the J segment 2 bases; nucleotides outside the gene matches: 8. DNA for the CDR3: TGCGCCAGCATCGAAACCGGGACAGGGGCCTACGAGCAGTACTTC. This translates into CASIETGTGAYEQYF.

The count of this clone is one. This chain connects TRBV28 to TRBJ1-1; TRBD1 matches 7 bases. Losses at the gene ends were 1 base for V and 8 bases for J; bases not matched to a gene: 1. The CDR3 runs to 12 residues. Germline CDR1 reads MDHEN; CDR2 reads SYDVKM. The CDR3 DNA sequence: TGTGCCAGCAGTTTATTGGACAGGGAAGCTTTCTTT. Translated, it gives CASSLLDREAFF.

Regarding this clone: A much larger clone is a single base away; this may be a read error. CDR3 nucleotide sequence: TGTGCCCGGGTAATAGGGGGGAGCAAGACCCAGTACTTC. Its protein product is CARVIGGSKTQYF. V and J are TRBV30 and TRBJ2-5, with D possibly called TRBD1 or TRBD2 (6 bases each). V was trimmed by 8 bases and J by 6 bases, leaving 19 bases between them. The CDR3 spans 13 residues. The germline gives CDR1 GTSNPN, CDR2 SVGIG (reference sequence).

This chain uses TRBV30 with TRBJ2-3; 7 nucleotides align to TRBD2. Germline CDR1 and CDR2: GTSNPN and SVGIG (reference sequence). With 1 base clipped from V and 0 bases from J, the junction kept 10 bases outside the gene matches. The CDR3 length is 17 residues. The CDR3 sequence is CAWSARGSRKSTDTQYF. For the CDR3, the DNA is TGTGCCTGGAGTGCGCGCGGGAGTAGGAAAAGCACAGATACGCAGTATTTT.

The gene calls are TRBV11-2 and TRBJ2-5; maybe TRBD1 (5 bases). The V gene lost 5 bases and the J gene lost 2 bases, with 15 bases spanning the gap. Germline V gives CDR1 SGHAT, CDR2 FQNNGV. This CDR3 spans 15 amino acids. DNA of the CDR3: TGTGCCAGCAGCCCCCAGGGAATCCCACAAGAGACCCAGTACTTC. Protein: CASSPQGIPQETQYF.

V is TRBV7-8 and J is TRBJ1-1; D gene ambiguous. Trimming pared 1 base from V and 8 bases from J, leaving 11 bases between. This CDR3 has 13 residues. The germline gives CDR1 SGHVS, CDR2 FQNEAQ. Here the CDR3 DNA reads TGTGCCAGCAGCTTAGGTCCACAAGCCGAAGCTTTCTTT. This sequence encodes CASSLGPQAEAFF.